The T cell receptor (beta chain) under discussion was sequenced for a study of T-cell reconstitution after alpha-beta-depleted transplantation in children (dated by TCRdb to the mid-2010s). Regarding the complete study: T-cell immune reconstitution after TCRalphabeta/CD19-depleted allogeneic hematopoietic cell transplantation in children was quantitatively tracked in the study by means of TCR repertoire profiling. Beyond this particular receptor, the publication reports: Over the following months the frequencies of hyperexpanded clones went down, and after one year T-cell counts and TCRbeta diversity were mostly credited to newly produced T cells. In some patients, the high TCRbeta diversity seen at day 60 was put down to recipient T cells and intrathymic progenitors that had survived conditioning. About two months after transplant, the apparently early recovery of alphabetaT-cell counts reportedly depended on just several hundred clones that had expanded rapidly and came from non-depleted graft cells.

What this sample's treatment or condition label stands for: allogeneic hematopoietic cell transplantation with graft depleted of TCRalphabeta T cells and CD19 B cells. TCRalphabeta/CD19-depleted allogeneic hematopoietic cell grafts were given to the transplant recipients, all of whom were children. There are 13 amino acids in the CDR3, from cysteine to phenylalanine inclusive. The only DNA kept is the CDR3, 39 bases in frame from the first base. Sequences DFQATT (CDR1) and SNEGSKA (CDR2) are obtained from the germline V gene (reference sequence). Germline trimming: 6 bases from V, 4 bases from J; junction bases outside gene matches: 8. The table lists this clonotype with a few counts. Its antigen remains unidentified. Nothing much larger sits one base from this clone, and base qualities are not available. Library generation was performed with PCR. Sequencer: Illumina HiSeq 2500. TCR library preparation used molecular barcoding, with unique molecular identifiers applied to normalize quantification of the TCRbeta repertoire. TCRdb reworked the public reads: Q25 trimming with fastp, MiXCR clone assembly, productive beta chains retained. Each entry is one CDR3 protein sequence, shown with its most common DNA and genes. The sample has hundreds of thousands of distinct CDR3 sequences on record, around a sixth of them singletons. Together, the top ten hold approximately 40% of the sample.

Here the sequenced sample was PBMCs, mostly from graft donor cells, taken 360 days after TCRalphabeta/CD19-depleted stem cell transplant. The chain uses TRBV20-1 and TRBJ1-1; TRBD1 matches 7 bases in the middle. This receptor was obtained from a male patient under 10 years old who had a stem cell transplant for acute lymphoblastic leukemia, so the T cells may come from the graft donor. The sequenced DNA: TGCAGTGCCTCACAGGGGAGGCGCACTGAAGCTTTCTTT. It is translated as CSASQGRRTEAFF.